What follows is one T cell receptor (beta chain) and its context. Its antigen remains unknown. The data belong to a study of shared clonotypes between healthy human individuals. Whole-study context: CD4 naive cells filled three plates per donor, CD4 memory three, CD8 naive two and CD8 memory one. The study, taken as a whole, reports: Expectations were that clonotype sharing among donors would be affected by sequencing depth.

Deletions cut 1 base from V and 6 bases from J, with 6 bases between. The germline CDR1 and CDR2 sequences are SGHAT and FQNNGV. The CDR3 sequence is 12 residues long. Only CD45RO-negative cells positively selected for CCR7 counted as naive CD8 cells, so terminally differentiated effector memory CD45RA+ cells were excluded. Authors' analysis steps: ImmunoSEQ gave junction-only sequences without quality scores, so filtering differed. The protocol was immunoSEQ multiplex PCR, while the TCRdb copy is restricted to in-frame clones and leaves out a portion. V, J and clone size derive from that table, while D and trimming were established from the DNA sequence. This sample has around 2,100,000 clones; roughly 95% occur once, and the top ten carry 0.95% to 1.5%.

The receptor comes from a man between 18 and 35 years old in good health. This chain links TRBV11-2 with TRBJ1-1; the D is unclear. The sequenced sample consisted of naive CD8+ T cells sorted from blood. CDR3 in DNA: TGTGCCAGCAGCTTAGCGCCCCCTGAAGCTTTCTTT. It codes for CASSLAPPEAFF.